This TCR beta chain appears in the sequencing data of a study of blood T cell repertoires in COVID-19. On the study more broadly: Both acute and convalescent COVID-19 samples were obtained from the United States, Italy and Spain. T cells, B-cell-depleted T cells, or PBMCs provided the cDNA or gDNA that served as material.

Losses at the gene ends were 2 bases for V and 4 bases for J; bases not matched to a gene: 6. The germline V gene encodes CDR1 ENHRY and CDR2 SYGVKD. This CDR3 has 15 amino acids. The authors' processing: Estimation of nucleated cell counts relied on the amplification of reference gene primers. Using immunoSEQ multiplex PCR, the repertoire was profiled, and TCRdb retains in-frame clones only, with some absent. V and J calls and clone size follow that table, whereas D and trimming were derived from the DNA. Of about 290,000 clones listed, approximately 90% are singletons. Sample: peripheral blood. The TCR comes from a man aged 40-55 years with acute or convalescent COVID-19. V is TRBV10-3 and J is TRBJ2-5; 8 positions agree with TRBD1. The CDR3 nucleotides read TGTGCCATCAGTGAGGGACAGGGAAGGGGAGAGACCCAGTACTTC. Residues: CAISEGQGRGETQYF.